This T cell receptor (beta chain) was recovered during a study of T cell repertoires in cytomegalovirus infection. Study information: CMV infection and matching HLA type were both indicated by public TCR beta signatures. Study-level results: Carriage of CMV together with the relevant HLA was identifiable through cumulative public TCR beta family frequency. Dominating the ex vivo response were TCR beta clonotypes that were CMV-specific and HLA-C-restricted.

TCRdb reprocessed the reads with MiXCR, giving one entry per CDR3 protein. The data contain 110,000 to 150,000 distinct CDR3 sequences, roughly 6.5% of them singletons. Notes on this clonotype: The antigen is not known.

This TCR derives from a human donor in good health (CMV status not recorded). Some clones in this sample may be carry-over from other donors' samples. Sequencing was done on a sample of PBMCs.

The CDR3 sequence is CASSLEGRFYGYTF. CDR3 sequence (DNA): TGTGCCAGCAGCTTAGAGGGCAGGTTCTATGGCTACACCTTC. The chain employs TRBV7-2 and TRBJ1-2; D is ambiguous. Germline lookup yields CDR1 SGHTA and CDR2 FQGNSA. The V and J ends lost 1 base and 4 bases respectively, with 10 bases between them. This CDR3 comprises 14 residues.